This T cell receptor (beta chain) was documented in a study of CD8 T cells in Susac syndrome. Roughly 0.45 to 1 ug RNA was reverse transcribed with random hexamers. The method of amplification for TCR beta CDR3 was immunoSEQ multiplex PCR, covering 54 Vbeta and 13 Jbeta. In TCRdb, the immunoSEQ multiplex PCR reads were re-called with MiXCR into one record per CDR3 protein. The sample has around 200,000 distinct CDR3 sequences, roughly 94% seen once; the top ten hold approximately 0.08%. TCR beta sequences were obtained from blood CD8+ and CD4+ T cells. The multiple sclerosis control group was made up of treatment-naive patients with stable or active relapsing-remitting disease. V gave up 3 bases and J gave up 3 bases, with 15 bases separating them. From germline, CDR1 is SGDLS and CDR2 YYNGEE. This CDR3 is built from 15 residues.

Sequencing input: CD4+ T cells from PBMCs. The source is a human donor with multiple sclerosis. The genes are TRBV9 and TRBJ1-1; the D gene is possibly TRBD1 (5 bases). CDR3 protein: CASSETLQGYTEAFF. In nucleotides, the CDR3 is TGTGCCAGCAGCGAAACCCTCCAGGGATACACTGAAGCTTTCTTT.